A selection of T cell receptor beta chains follows, all from one sample in a study of beta chain features in type 1 diabetes. Using immunoSEQ multiplex PCR, the repertoire was profiled, and TCRdb retains in-frame clones only, with some absent. The sample records around 350,000 clones, around 12% being singletons. Material: naive CD4+ T cells from blood. These receptors were obtained from a man between 18 and 35 years old in good health. The CDR3 runs from the conserved cysteine through the conserved F or W.

cdr3_length: 13; v_call: TRBV28; cdr3_aa: CASVRGGASEQYF
cdr3_length: 15; v_call: TRBV5-4; cdr3_aa: CASSAGGVGTDTQYF
cdr3_length: 14; v_call: TRBV30; cdr3_aa: CAWRRKLPTYEQYF
cdr3_length: 12; v_call: TRBV7-9; cdr3_aa: CASVLGRNEQFF
cdr3_length: 14; v_call: TRBV28; cdr3_aa: CASSYSGQNYGYTF
cdr3_length: 16; v_call: TRBV19; cdr3_aa: CASSPFQGFSYNEQFF
cdr3_length: 14; v_call: TRBV4-3; cdr3_aa: CASSKDSYQETQYF
cdr3_length: 14; v_call: TRBV18; cdr3_aa: CASSLSGRSEKLFF
cdr3_length: 13; v_call: TRBV29-1; cdr3_aa: CSVEVGGNTEAFF
cdr3_length: 16; v_call: TRBV6-1; cdr3_aa: CASSEGLAGGNNEQFF
cdr3_length: 19; v_call: TRBV15; cdr3_aa: CATSSLRGPNLYSNQPQHF
cdr3_length: 14; v_call: TRBV19; cdr3_aa: CASSFRDRVREQYF
cdr3_length: 15; v_call: TRBV5-1; cdr3_aa: CASSLERRTYNEQFF
cdr3_length: 17; v_call: TRBV12-5; cdr3_aa: CASGLVIGTSGTGELFF
cdr3_length: 17; v_call: TRBV4-3; cdr3_aa: CASSHRGANSGANVLTF
cdr3_length: 15; v_call: TRBV10-3; cdr3_aa: CAISSDSANTGELFF
cdr3_length: 16; v_call: TRBV5-1; cdr3_aa: CASSAVSLENTGELFF
cdr3_length: 15; v_call: TRBV9; cdr3_aa: CASSVSQGVQETQYF
cdr3_length: 18; v_call: TRBV19; cdr3_aa: CASSIGGTSGANTGELFF
cdr3_length: 15; v_call: TRBV5-1; cdr3_aa: CASSGTGTADKTQYF
cdr3_length: 13; v_call: TRBV5-1; cdr3_aa: CASSLSANYGYTF
cdr3_length: 13; v_call: TRBV11-1; cdr3_aa: CASSLASQGEQYF
cdr3_length: 15; v_call: TRBV11-2; cdr3_aa: CASSLFAGVTDTQYF
cdr3_length: 14; v_call: TRBV29-1; cdr3_aa: CSVEAGTLSYEQYF
cdr3_length: 14; v_call: TRBV18; cdr3_aa: CASSVGQLNTEAFF
cdr3_length: 11; v_call: TRBV9; cdr3_aa: CASSVAVEQFF
cdr3_length: 17; v_call: TRBV11-2; cdr3_aa: CASSLRRAGGPYNEQFF
cdr3_length: 19; v_call: TRBV4-1; cdr3_aa: CASSQDAAGGPAGANVLTF
cdr3_length: 16; v_call: TRBV4-2; cdr3_aa: CASSQIRTGGTDTQYF
cdr3_length: 16; v_call: TRBV28; cdr3_aa: CASSLIRSSRPDEQYF
cdr3_length: 15; v_call: TRBV6-6; cdr3_aa: CASSAPQGLNTEAFF
cdr3_length: 15; v_call: TRBV27; cdr3_aa: CASSSLGQGNTEAFF
cdr3_length: 16; v_call: TRBV5-1; cdr3_aa: CASSPRVAEIQETQYF
cdr3_length: 14; v_call: TRBV18; cdr3_aa: CASSSGQGNYGYTF
cdr3_length: 13; v_call: TRBV29-1; cdr3_aa: CSAIAGGGETQYF
cdr3_length: 16; v_call: TRBV5-5; cdr3_aa: CASSLGSGGRTDTQYF
cdr3_length: 16; v_call: TRBV7-2; cdr3_aa: CASSLAGTPNTGELFF
cdr3_length: 14; v_call: TRBV7-6; cdr3_aa: CASSLGRGNTEAFF
cdr3_length: 15; v_call: TRBV18; cdr3_aa: CASSGPGHLTDTQYF
cdr3_length: 15; v_call: TRBV5-1; cdr3_aa: CASSLERGETYEQYF
cdr3_length: 14; v_call: TRBV7-9; cdr3_aa: CASSLGQGLYEQYF
cdr3_length: 11; v_call: TRBV29-1; cdr3_aa: CSVVTTTEQFF
cdr3_length: 13; v_call: TRBV9; cdr3_aa: CASRGTGLRGYTF
cdr3_length: 13; v_call: TRBV29-1; cdr3_aa: CSASQGPNQPQHF
cdr3_length: 16; v_call: TRBV25-1; cdr3_aa: CASSLFSGISTDTQYF
cdr3_length: 13; v_call: TRBV7-2; cdr3_aa: CAGRTGGNTEAFF
cdr3_length: 17; v_call: TRBV7-2; cdr3_aa: CASSWTSGVGSYNEQFF
cdr3_length: 14; v_call: TRBV9; cdr3_aa: CASSPEVGGQPQHF
cdr3_length: 12; v_call: TRBV28; cdr3_aa: CASTGVAGELFF
cdr3_length: 14; v_call: TRBV6-5; cdr3_aa: CASSYSGRGAGYTF
cdr3_length: 13; v_call: TRBV11-3; cdr3_aa: CASSLSEGNEQFF
cdr3_length: 14; v_call: TRBV30; cdr3_aa: CAWQRTGRSYGYTF
cdr3_length: 15; v_call: TRBV15; cdr3_aa: CATSSPGQTKETQYF
cdr3_length: 17; v_call: TRBV28; cdr3_aa: CASSSGQLLGSTPEAFF